This entry lists 13 T cell receptor delta chains sequenced from one sample in a study of γδ T cells in repeated Plasmodium falciparum infection. Bulk repertoires came from Vgamma9/Vdelta2+ or Vdelta2-negative gammadelta T cells flow-sorted from PBMC. TCRdb re-called clones from the multiplex PCR reads via CATT. The sample carries around 50,000 delta-chain clones, approximately 1.5% recorded once. Sequenced: gamma-delta T cells from blood. The receptors were sampled from a pool of human donors (malaria-infected and uninfected, not separated).

Many counts were recorded for this clone. The protein in TCRdb stems from a much larger clone and differs at residue 8 from this DNA's translation, likely a read error; here the protein is translated from the DNA. The rearrangement links TRDV1 to TRDJ1; perhaps TRDD3 as D (5 bases). CDR3 size: 19 residues. V lost 5 bases to trimming and J lost 0 bases, with 25 bases between them. CDR1 TSWWSYY and CDR2 QGS come from the germline V gene. CDR3 sequence reads: CALGNWSCVLEGNTDKLIF. CDR3 nucleotide sequence: TGTGCTCTTGGGAACTGGAGCTGCGTACTGGAGGGGAACACCGATAAACTCATCTTT.

This clone was counted at least ten times. TCRdb lists the protein of a much larger clone for this DNA, which differs at residue 13, so this is likely a read error; the protein given here is translated from the DNA itself. The V gene is TRAV38-2/DV8, the J gene TRDJ1, with a weak D call TRDD2 (6 bases). The ends were cut back, 4 bases at V and 5 bases at J, with 36 bases in the middle. This CDR3 is 21 amino acids long. Looked up from germline, CDR1 is TSESDYY and CDR2 is QEAYKQQN. CDR3 loop: CAYRGPPTSRGKLSVEDKLIF. CDR3 coding DNA: TGTGCTTATAGGGGCCCTCCTACTTCTAGGGGTAAATTGAGTGTGGAAGATAAACTCATCTTT.

This clone was seen repeatedly, ten times or more. The TCRdb record carries a much larger clone's protein, which differs from this DNA's translation at residue 3; a read error is the likely cause, and the protein listed here is the DNA translation. The J gene is TRDJ1, the V gene TRDV2, with D uncertain. The CDR3 sequence is 16 residues long. Germline values: CDR1 GEAIGNYY, CDR2 EKD. CDR3 sequence: CARDTEEEEGTDKLIF. CDR3 coding DNA: TGTGCCCGTGACACCGAGGAAGAAGAGGGCACCGATAAACTCATCTTT.

This clone came up many times. The protein that TCRdb holds for this DNA derives from a much larger clone and differs from the translated DNA at residue 4, which likely indicates a read error; the protein shown here is translated from the DNA. This chain connects TRDV2 to TRDJ1; 13 bases line up with TRDD3. The CDR3 is 19 amino acids. The V gene's germline CDR1 is GEAIGNYY and CDR2 EKD. CDR3: CACGTLLGDTPRYTDKLIF. The CDR3 DNA follows: TGTGCCTGTGGCACCTTACTGGGGGATACGCCCCGATACACCGATAAACTCATCTTT.

This clone was seen more than once but under ten times. TCRdb's entry gives the protein of a much larger clone, which mismatches this DNA's translation at residue 18, likely from a read error; the protein reported here is translated from the DNA. Here the V gene is TRDV1, but the J gene went uncalled; the table's D call, TRDD3, has no DNA check behind it. This CDR3 is 19 amino acids long. Germline V gives CDR1 TSWWSYY, CDR2 QGS. In nucleotides, the CDR3 is TGTGCTCTTGGGGAATTTGTAAAACATTTATTTAGGTACACCGATAAACTCACCTTT. Amino acids: CALGEFVKHLFRYTDKLTF.

Worth noting for this clone: The protein in TCRdb stems from a much larger clone and differs at residue 5 from this DNA's translation, likely a read error; here the protein is translated from the DNA. CDR3 sequence (DNA): TGTGCCTGTGACATCGAGTACTGGGGGATACACACCGATAAACTCATCTTT. It encodes CACDIEYWGIHTDKLIF. The rearrangement joins TRDV2 to TRDJ1; the match to TRDD3 covers 12 bases. TCRdb offers no J gene call, so here the DNA was matched to germline to obtain one. Germline V gene data show CDR1 as GEAIGNYY and CDR2 as EKD. This CDR3 spans 17 amino acids. V was clipped by 2 bases and J by 0 bases; unmatched bases: 6.

This clone was seen a handful of times. This probably arose from a read error, given a far larger clone one base away. At the DNA level, this CDR3 is encoded by other sequences in the same sample as well. The chain carries TRDV1 and TRDJ1, with TRDD3 matching over 12 bases. TCRdb leaves out the J gene; it was filled in here by matching the DNA to germline. This CDR3 region has 23 residues. Germline CDR1 and CDR2: TSWWSYY and QGS. The CDR3 DNA reads TGTGCTCTTGGGGACCGGGGGGCAACTTATCTCGTACTGGGGGATACTACCACCGACAAACTCATCTTT. Translation: CALGDRGATYLVLGDTTTDKLIF.

This clone showed up many times. The protein in TCRdb stems from a much larger clone and differs at residue 15 from this DNA's translation, likely a read error; here the protein is translated from the DNA. This chain links TRDV1 with TRDJ1, with D possibly being TRDD3 (5 bases). The CDR3 has 20 residues. Per germline, CDR1 TSWWSYY and CDR2 QGS. V dropped 2 bases and J dropped 3 bases, with 28 bases sitting between them. The CDR3 reads CALGENSGPSSGVLADKLIF. The DNA for the CDR3 is TGTGCTCTTGGGGAAAACAGCGGGCCATCCTCGGGGGTCCTCGCCGATAAACTCATCTTT.

This clone has ten or more counts. Relative to the germline gene, one junction end is altered; a read error may explain this. The V call is TRDV3, the J call TRDJ1; TRDD3 matches at 8 bases. The CDR3 extends over 20 amino acids. Germline V gene lookup returns CDR1 TVYSNPD and CDR2 GDNSRS (reference sequence). The CDR3 loop reads CASFGPDSTGGRFYTYKLIF. CDR3 nucleotides: TGTGCCTCCTTTGGTCCCGATAGTACTGGGGGGAGATTCTACACCTATAAACTCATCTTT.

This clone was recorded at least ten times. The sample carries other DNA sequences with the same CDR3. V gene TRDV1 combines with J gene TRDJ2; 11 positions agree with TRDD3. Assignment of the J gene here rests on matching the DNA to germline, because TCRdb gives none. The CDR3 length is 27 residues. With 3 bases clipped from V and 1 base from J, the junction kept 34 bases outside the gene matches. Germline CDR1 TSWWSYY, CDR2 QGS. The CDR3 nucleotides read TGTGCTCTTGGGGAGCCAATTCCTCCCCCGTTTTACTGGGGGATAGTAAGCGAGGCGGTTTTGACAGCACAACTCTTCTTT. Protein: CALGEPIPPPFYWGIVSEAVLTAQLFF.

As concerns this clone: This probably arose from a read error, given a far larger clone one base away. Other DNA sequences within the sample encode an identical CDR3. The CDR3 region is CALGVQPSHTLWGIRVDKLTF. The DNA for the CDR3 is TGTGCTCTTGGGGTACAGCCTTCCCACACCTTATGGGGGATAAGGGTGGATAAACTCACCTTT. The chain uses TRDV1 and TRDJ1, with 9 bases identical to TRDD3. The length of the CDR3 is 21 residues. The germline V gene has CDR1 TSWWSYY and CDR2 QGS.

This clone was observed a handful of times. TCRdb's listed protein matches a much larger clone and diverges from this DNA's translation at residue 11, likely through a read error; the protein shown comes from the DNA. The chain is built from TRDV2 and TRDJ1; weak D call: TRDD3 (6 bases). The J gene, left out of TCRdb, was set here by checking the DNA against germline. Germline loops: CDR1 GEAIGNYY, CDR2 EKD. V lost 2 bases and J lost 0, with 24 bases in between. This CDR3 comprises 19 residues. CDR3 coding DNA: TGTGCCTGTGACAGCCGAGTTGCAGTGGGGGGTGCGTACACCGATAAACTCATCTTT. Amino acids: CACDSRVAVGGAYTDKLIF.

This clone was counted at least ten times. Translating this DNA gives a protein that differs at residue 14 from the TCRdb one, which belongs to a much larger clone; a read error is likely, and the protein shown is this translation. This chain joins TRDV1 and TRDJ1; TRDD3 matches at 10 bases. The CDR3 length is 22 residues. Germline V gives CDR1 TSWWSYY, CDR2 QGS. Trimming at V came to 3 bases and at J to 0 bases, leaving 22 bases not matched to a gene. The CDR3 DNA reads TGTGCTCTTGGGGAGACTTCCTGGTACTGGGGGATGGGGATGCCGTACACCGATAAACTCATCTTT. Its translation: CALGETSWYWGMGMPYTDKLIF.